This T cell receptor (beta chain) comes out of a study of cytomegalovirus exposure and HLA in healthy donors. In the study overall: According to later analysis, the same platform produced the approximately 130 validation and 666 first-cohort repertoires.

Sequencing was performed with immunoSEQ multiplex PCR; in TCRdb, only in-frame clones are kept and a portion is missing. The table includes over 110,000 clones, around 86% detected once. The V gene lost 6 bases and the J gene lost 0 bases, with 17 bases spanning the gap. The CDR3 spans 16 residues. CDR1 is SGHVS and CDR2 is FNYEAQ in the germline V gene. The sequenced sample was PBMCs. The sequence derives from a young man in good health and CMV-seropositive. V usage is TRBV7-6 and J usage is TRBJ1-1; unclear D gene. The CDR3 DNA sequence: TGTGCCAGCAGTGTAGTTACCAATCTCTTGAACACTGAAGCTTTCTTT. This sequence encodes CASSVVTNLLNTEAFF.